Shown below are 28 T cell receptor beta chains from a single sample sequenced in a study of blood T cell repertoires in COVID-19 (dated by TCRdb to between 2020 and 2021). The library was generated by the immunoSEQ multiplex PCR assay. TCRdb took over this immuneACCESS table, retaining in-frame rearrangements with V and J assigned. Such tables are incomplete; in checked studies, under half of the missing clones stem from an unresolved V gene, and the remainder is unexplained. In all, the sample holds about 290,000 clones, and about nine tenths of those were seen once. The ten biggest clones cover less than 2% of the sample. Source material: PBMCs or T cells enriched from blood (not recorded which). These receptors were collected from a woman in her thirties or forties who had recovered from COVID-19.

The chain employs TRBV7-2 and TRBJ2-7, with D maybe TRBD2 (6 bases). This CDR3 is 14 amino acids long. Germline-derived CDR1 and CDR2 are SGHTA and FQGNSA. V lost 5 bases and J 1 base, leaving 12 bases between the germline ends. CDR3 coding DNA: TGTGCCAGCAGCCGGGTTGCGGGGTCCTACGAGCAGTACTTC. Amino acids: CASSRVAGSYEQYF.

The chain joins TRBV12-3 or TRBV12-4 to TRBJ1-2; TRBD1 aligns across 8 bases. The CDR3 contains 13 residues. The V and J ends lost 3 bases and 8 bases, in that order; junction bases with no gene match: 5. The chain's CDR3 is CASSFRTGLGYTF. CDR3 bases: TGTGCCAGCAGTTTCAGGACAGGGCTAGGCTACACCTTC.

This CDR3 reads CASSVQGGTPLHF. CDR3 coding DNA: TGTGCCAGCAGCGTACAGGGGGGGACACCCCTCCACTTT. This chain uses TRBV14 with TRBJ1-6; 8 nucleotides match TRBD1. Looked up from germline, CDR1 is SGHDN and CDR2 is FVKESK. CDR3 size: 13 residues. The V and J ends lost 5 bases and 11 bases, in that order; junction bases with no gene match: 5.

The V call is TRBV18, the J call TRBJ2-2; weak D call: TRBD1 (5 bases). The CDR3 covers 15 residues. From germline, CDR1 is KGHSH and CDR2 LQKENI. The germline V and J ends were trimmed by 5 bases and 0 bases, with 10 bases remaining between them. The CDR3 sequence: CASSSGQSNTGELFF. The CDR3 DNA reads TGTGCCAGCTCATCAGGACAATCGAACACCGGGGAGCTGTTTTTT.

The chain employs TRBV4-1 and TRBJ2-7, with a tentative D call TRBD1 (5 bases). Trimming shortened V by 4 bases and J by 3 bases, and 10 bases separated the two germline ends. This CDR3 is built from 13 residues. The germline V gene encodes CDR1 MGHRA and CDR2 YSYEKL. For the CDR3, the DNA is TGCGCCAGCAGCCTGCGACAGAACTACGAGCAGTACTTC. It specifies CASSLRQNYEQYF.

The chain joins TRBV6-2 or TRBV6-3 to TRBJ2-7, with D unresolved. This CDR3 has 13 residues. Germline CDR1 MNHEY, CDR2 SVGEGT. With 4 bases removed from V and 1 base from J, the gap between germline ends came to 8 bases. CDR3 residues: CASSSQRSYEQYF. The CDR3 DNA follows: TGTGCCAGCAGTTCACAGAGATCCTACGAGCAGTACTTC.

This clone showed up just once. The CDR3: CASSSWTGPGYTF. Written as DNA, the CDR3 is TGTGCCAGCAGCTCCTGGACAGGCCCCGGCTACACCTTC. The rearrangement joins TRBV11-2 to TRBJ1-2; 7 nucleotides agree with TRBD1. Germline V gene sequence: CDR1 SGHAT, CDR2 FQNNGV. Trimming cost V 4 bases and J 8 bases; bases outside gene matches: 7. The CDR3 contains 13 residues.

This chain links TRBV3-1 (or the pseudogene TRBV3-2) with TRBJ1-4, with 7 bases fitting TRBD1. Germline loops: CDR1 LGHDT, CDR2 YNNKEL (reference sequence). With 4 bases clipped from V and 3 bases from J, the junction kept 8 bases outside the gene matches. The CDR3 loop spans 16 amino acids. CDR3 DNA: TGTGCCAGCAGCCCCCATGCGGGGACAGCTAATGAAAAACTGTTTTTT. This sequence encodes CASSPHAGTANEKLFF.

This clone was seen a single time. This chain links TRBV5-1 with TRBJ2-1; 9 bases map to TRBD2. From germline, CDR1 is SGHRS and CDR2 YFSETQ. The CDR3 has 16 amino acids. Trimming at V came to 0 bases and at J to 4 bases, leaving 5 bases not matched to a gene. The CDR3: CASSLGSSGGYNEQFF. The CDR3 coding sequence is TGCGCCAGCAGCTTGGGGTCCAGCGGGGGGTACAATGAGCAGTTCTTC.

This chain uses TRBV19 with TRBJ2-7; D not certain. The germline V gene encodes CDR1 LNHDA and CDR2 SQIVND (reference sequence). The CDR3 runs 13 residues. Trimming stripped 4 bases from V and 3 bases from J, with 10 bases between. CDR3 amino acids: CASSTTRNYEQYF. In DNA, the CDR3 is TGTGCCAGTAGTACCACAAGAAACTACGAGCAGTACTTC.

The DNA for the CDR3 is TGTGCCTCCCTTGACAAGGGAGTCTATGGCTACACCTTC. Its protein product is CASLDKGVYGYTF. The chain joins TRBV19 to TRBJ1-2; no firm D call. CDR1 and CDR2 from the germline V gene are LNHDA and SQIVND (reference sequence). V was shortened by 11 bases and J by 4 bases, with 17 bases between the two germline ends. The CDR3 spans 13 residues.

The V call is TRBV2, the J call TRBJ2-4; D uncertain. With 1 base removed from V and 6 bases from J, the gap between germline ends came to 10 bases. Germline CDR1 and CDR2: SNHLY and FYNNEI. The CDR3 length is 14 residues. The CDR3 loop is CASSEGTFGNIQYF. In nucleotides, the CDR3 is TGTGCCAGCAGTGAAGGCACCTTCGGAAACATTCAGTACTTC.

V usage is TRBV19 and J usage is TRBJ2-2; D is possibly TRBD2 (5 bases). From germline, CDR1 is LNHDA and CDR2 SQIVND (reference sequence). V lost 6 bases to trimming and J lost 7 bases, with 15 bases between them. This CDR3 spans 14 amino acids. CDR3 region: CASRRVDLRGELFF. In nucleotides, the CDR3 is TGTGCCAGTAGGCGGGTGGATCTTCGCGGGGAGCTGTTTTTT.

The sample holds one count of this clone. The chain carries TRBV10-2 and TRBJ2-3; the D gene is possibly TRBD1 (6 bases). The germline gives CDR1 WSHSY, CDR2 SAAADI. The CDR3 runs to 19 residues. The germline V and J ends were trimmed by 0 bases and 3 bases, with 22 bases remaining between them. CDR3 coding DNA: TGCGCCAGCAGTGAGTCTAACCAAGGGGGTAAGCACCCTACAGATACGCAGTATTTT. Residues: CASSESNQGGKHPTDTQYF.

The chain combines TRBV2 with TRBJ1-1, with D perhaps TRBD1 (6 bases). The CDR3 sequence is 12 residues long. Germline lookup yields CDR1 SNHLY and CDR2 FYNNEI. V was cut by 6 bases and J by 10 bases, with 15 bases left in between. CDR3 region: CASRRQAALAFF. CDR3 sequence (DNA): TGTGCCAGCAGAAGACAGGCTGCACTAGCTTTCTTT.

CDR3 sequence reads: CASSPTSGTDTQYF. CDR3 nucleotides: TGTGCCAGCAGTCCTACTAGCGGCACAGATACGCAGTATTTT. The chain uses TRBV7-2 and TRBJ2-3; 7 bases are a match to TRBD2. CDR1 SGHTA and CDR2 FQGNSA come from the germline V gene. With V trimmed by 6 bases and J by 1 base, 4 bases remained unmatched. This CDR3 has 14 amino acids.

The chain carries TRBV7-9 and TRBJ1-1; a possible D gene is TRBD1 (6 bases). The CDR3 contains 11 residues. Germline V CDR1 and CDR2: SEHNR, FQNEAQ (reference sequence). V dropped 3 bases and J dropped 8 bases, with 7 bases sitting between them. CDR3 loop: CASSFGTEAFF. The CDR3 nucleotides read TGTGCCAGCAGCTTCGGGACAGAAGCTTTCTTT.

This rearrangement joins TRBV23-1 to TRBJ2-7; D may be TRBD2 (6 bases). TRBV23-1 is an open reading frame, and its role is uncertain. There are 20 residues in the CDR3. Trimming took 3 bases from V and 3 from J, leaving 30 bases between them. CDR3 loop: CASSHHGLGGEAGFRYEQYF. Here the CDR3 DNA reads TGCGCCAGCAGTCACCATGGCCTCGGGGGAGAGGCGGGTTTTCGCTACGAGCAGTACTTC.

The genes are TRBV30 and TRBJ1-2; 8 nucleotides align to TRBD1. In germline, CDR1 is GTSNPN, CDR2 SVGIG (reference sequence). V dropped 2 bases and J dropped 7; count of bases not matched to a gene: 6. CDR3 length equals 13 residues. The CDR3 region has the DNA TGTGCCTGGAGTCCAGGGGGCGCCTTTGGCTACACCTTC. Amino acid sequence: CAWSPGGAFGYTF.

The V gene is TRBV5-4, the J gene TRBJ1-2, with TRBD1 as a possible D gene (6 bases). In germline, CDR1 is SGHNT, CDR2 YYREEE (reference sequence). CDR3 size: 12 residues. Trimming stripped 4 bases from V and 8 bases from J, with 12 bases between. In DNA, the CDR3 is TGTGCCAGCAGCCCTTTGACAGGCGGCTACACCTTC. Its protein is CASSPLTGGYTF.

This chain links TRBV11-1 with TRBJ1-1, with D perhaps matching TRBD1 (5 bases). The CDR3 loop spans 14 amino acids. Trimming removed 3 bases at V and 5 bases at J, with 13 bases between. The germline V gene has CDR1 SGHAT and CDR2 FQDESV (reference sequence). In DNA form, the CDR3 reads TGTGCCAGCAGCTTGCAGGGTGGGAATACTGAAGCTTTCTTT. It is translated as CASSLQGGNTEAFF.

The chain uses TRBV11-2 and TRBJ1-1; 7 nucleotides align to TRBD1. V dropped 5 bases and J dropped 7; count of bases not matched to a gene: 4. This CDR3 contains 12 residues. Germline lookup yields CDR1 SGHAT and CDR2 FQNNGV. The CDR3 bases are TGTGCCAGCAGCGTACAGGGGAGTGAAGCTTTCTTT. It yields the protein CASSVQGSEAFF.

A few counts support this clone. The V call is TRBV29-1, the J call TRBJ1-2; 8 bases are shared with TRBD1. Germline loops: CDR1 SQVTM, CDR2 ANQGSEA. The V and J ends lost 7 bases and 8 bases, in that order; junction bases with no gene match: 9. CDR3 length: 12 amino acids. CDR3 residues: CSGWRQGYGYTF. The CDR3 DNA is TGCAGCGGGTGGAGACAGGGGTACGGCTACACCTTC.

V usage is TRBV7-9 and J usage is TRBJ1-2, with D perhaps TRBD1 (6 bases). Germline loops: CDR1 SEHNR, CDR2 FQNEAQ (reference sequence). This CDR3 has 14 amino acids. Trimming cost V 1 base and J 10 bases, with 16 bases left between them. CDR3 in amino acids: CASSLEGTRGYYTF. CDR3 in DNA: TGTGCCAGCAGCTTAGAGGGGACAAGGGGTTACTACACCTTC.

This clone was picked up one time. The chain employs TRBV7-2 and TRBJ1-1; D is perhaps TRBD1 (6 bases). CDR3 length equals 13 residues. In germline, CDR1 is SGHTA, CDR2 FQGNSA. Trimming left V 8 bases short and J 1 base short, with 11 bases between. CDR3 DNA: TGTGCCAGCGCTTGGGGGCCGAACACTGAAGCTTTCTTT. It codes for CASAWGPNTEAFF.

The rearrangement links TRBV7-3 to TRBJ2-7; 7 bases fit TRBD2. The CDR3 spans 15 residues. After removal of 2 bases from V and 6 bases from J, the junction contained 10 bases not matched to a gene. Germline-derived CDR1 and CDR2 are SGHTA and FQGTGA. This CDR3 reads CASSLGGSQPLEQYF. DNA for the CDR3: TGTGCCAGCAGCTTAGGCGGGAGTCAGCCTCTCGAGCAGTACTTC. The full variable domain, its missing parts supplied by reference TRBV7-3 and TRBJ2-7, is GAGVSQTPSNKVTEKGKYVELRCDPISGHTALYWYRQSLGQGPEFLIYFQGTGAADDSGLPNDRFFAVRPEGSVSTLKIQRTERGDSAVYLCASSLGGSQPLEQYFGPGTRLTVT.

This clone has only one observation. CDR3 in amino acids: CASSPLKGTGGRNTEAFF. The CDR3 DNA is TGTGCCAGCAGCCCCCTTAAGGGGACAGGGGGTAGGAACACTGAAGCTTTCTTT. The chain couples TRBV11-2 to TRBJ1-1; the match to TRBD1 covers 11 bases. CDR3 length equals 18 residues. With 5 bases clipped from V and 1 base from J, the junction kept 12 bases outside the gene matches. CDR1 SGHAT and CDR2 FQNNGV come from the germline V gene.

V gene TRBV18 combines with J gene TRBJ2-3, with D perhaps TRBD1 (5 bases). V was trimmed by 1 base and J by 0 bases, leaving 11 bases between them. CDR1 KGHSH and CDR2 LQKENI come from the germline V gene. CDR3 length: 16 residues. CDR3 nucleotides: TGTGCCAGCTCACCACGCACAGGAGAAAGCACAGATACGCAGTATTTT. This sequence encodes CASSPRTGESTDTQYF.